These 29 T cell receptor beta chains were sequenced from one sample in a study of cytomegalovirus exposure and HLA in healthy donors. TCRdb's copy holds only in-frame clones and misses some; the assay was immunoSEQ multiplex PCR. The repertoire consists of more than 60,000 clones, with roughly 89% occurring once and the leading ten covering 1.7%. Sequencing was performed on PBMCs. The receptor source for this set is a woman aged 18 to 35 in good health and CMV-seronegative.

The chain is built from TRBV7-2 and TRBJ1-2; perhaps TRBD1 as D (5 bases). V was pared by 4 bases and J by 8 bases, with 17 bases between. The CDR3 length is 14 residues. Per the germline V gene, CDR1 is SGHTA and CDR2 is FQGNSA. The CDR3 protein is CASSSGGFPGGYTF. The CDR3 coding sequence is TGTGCCAGCAGCTCCGGGGGTTTTCCGGGCGGCTACACCTTC.

This sequence joins TRBV19 and TRBJ1-4; a weak D match, TRBD1 (6 bases). Germline CDR1 reads LNHDA; CDR2 reads SQIVND (reference sequence). V lost 4 bases, J lost 3 bases, and 9 bases lay in between. CDR3 size: 14 residues. Here the CDR3 reads CASSTQGPNEKLFF. CDR3 sequence (DNA): TGTGCCAGTAGTACACAGGGCCCTAATGAAAAACTGTTTTTT.

The chain carries TRBV2 and TRBJ1-2; TRBD1 agrees at 7 bases. The CDR3 runs to 13 residues. Trimming removed 8 bases from V and 7 bases from J; junction bases left unmatched: 10. CDR1 is SNHLY and CDR2 is FYNNEI in the germline V gene. The CDR3 nucleotides read TGTGCCAGCCTTACTCTTGGACAGGCTGGCTACACCTTC. Encoded protein: CASLTLGQAGYTF.

This chain joins TRBV9 and TRBJ1-3; 7 bases align to TRBD1. V lost 3 bases, J lost 4 bases, and 7 bases stayed unmatched. Germline-derived CDR1 and CDR2 are SGDLS and YYNGEE. The CDR3 covers 15 residues. The CDR3 nucleotides are TGTGCCAGCAGCGCAGGGGACAGCTCCGGAAACACCATATATTTT. This codes for CASSAGDSSGNTIYF.

This rearrangement joins TRBV7-9 to TRBJ1-2; D is unresolved. The CDR3 length is 13 residues. Trimming left V 6 bases short and J 6 bases short, with 14 bases between. The germline CDR1 and CDR2 sequences are SEHNR and FQNEAQ (reference sequence). CDR3 sequence reads: CASSQLLVDGYTF. CDR3 DNA: TGTGCCAGCAGTCAATTACTTGTGGATGGCTACACCTTC.

The rearrangement joins TRBV9 to TRBJ2-3; D possibly corresponds to TRBD2 (5 bases). Trimming shortened V by 4 bases and J by 0 bases, and 15 bases separated the two germline ends. The CDR3 extends over 16 amino acids. Germline CDR1 reads SGDLS; CDR2 reads YYNGEE. The DNA of the CDR3 is TGTGCCAGCAGCTACAAGGCGGGCTCTAGCACAGATACGCAGTATTTT. Encoded protein: CASSYKAGSSTDTQYF.

The V gene is TRBV11-2, the J gene TRBJ2-7; 7 nucleotides agree with TRBD1. Per germline, CDR1 SGHAT and CDR2 FQNNGV. V was clipped by 4 bases and J by 2 bases; unmatched bases: 5. The CDR3 totals 14 residues. The CDR3 nucleotides are TGTGCCAGCAGCTATACAGGGGACCCCTACGAGCAGTACTTC. It specifies CASSYTGDPYEQYF.

The chain is built from TRBV27 and TRBJ1-5; TRBD1 might be the D (6 bases). The CDR3 totals 14 residues. Trimming cost V 2 bases and J 9 bases, with 14 bases left between them. Germline V gene data show CDR1 as MNHEY and CDR2 as SMNVEV (reference sequence). The CDR3 reads CASSLDGTMAPQHF. CDR3 bases: TGTGCCAGCAGTTTAGACGGGACAATGGCGCCCCAGCATTTT.

This chain links TRBV19 with TRBJ2-1, with 12 bases that match TRBD2. The CDR3 length is 18 residues. With 6 bases clipped from V and 5 bases from J, the junction kept 14 bases outside the gene matches. Germline values: CDR1 LNHDA, CDR2 SQIVND (reference sequence). The CDR3 is CASSQAGPRLAGDNEQFF. The CDR3 nucleotides are TGTGCCAGTAGCCAAGCAGGCCCCAGACTAGCGGGAGACAATGAGCAGTTCTTC.

J is TRBJ2-6 and V is TRBV5-1; TRBD2 is a possible D gene (5 bases). Trimming took 1 base from V and 2 from J, leaving 22 bases between them. This CDR3 is 20 amino acids long. Germline assignment: CDR1 SGHRS and CDR2 YFSETQ. The CDR3 loop reads CASSLYRAATILPGANVLTF. Here the CDR3 DNA reads TGCGCCAGCAGCTTGTATCGAGCGGCAACTATTCTACCTGGGGCCAACGTCCTGACTTTC.

The chain links TRBV29-1 to TRBJ2-1; 8 bases are shared with TRBD2. Germline loops: CDR1 SQVTM, CDR2 ANQGSEA. The CDR3 runs 15 residues. The V and J ends lost 3 bases and 7 bases, in that order; junction bases with no gene match: 11. The CDR3 nucleotides read TGCAGCGTTGAGATGCTGGCGGGAGGAGCGAATGAGCAGTTCTTC. This sequence encodes CSVEMLAGGANEQFF.

CDR3 sequence: CASRPLGQPSSYEQYF. CDR3 bases: TGTGCCAGCAGGCCACTGGGACAGCCTAGCTCCTACGAGCAGTACTTC. The V and J genes are TRBV28 and TRBJ2-7; 7 bases agree with TRBD1. The germline V gene encodes CDR1 MDHEN and CDR2 SYDVKM. This CDR3 spans 16 amino acids. V dropped 6 bases and J dropped 0; count of bases not matched to a gene: 11.

The chain recombines TRBV28 with TRBJ1-2, with a weak D call TRBD1 (6 bases). Per the germline V gene, CDR1 is MDHEN and CDR2 is SYDVKM. CDR3 length: 14 residues. The V gene lost 6 bases and the J gene lost 7 bases, with 18 bases spanning the gap. CDR3 nucleotide sequence: TGTGCCAGCAGCCAAACAGGGTTTTCAAGTGGCTACACCTTC. Translation: CASSQTGFSSGYTF.

In its sample, this clone was seen a few times. The rearrangement uses TRBV7-2 and TRBJ1-2, with a tentative D call TRBD1 (5 bases). Germline CDR1 reads SGHTA; CDR2 reads FQGNSA. Trimming took 3 bases from V and 3 from J, leaving 14 bases between them. This CDR3 has 15 residues. CDR3 in amino acids: CASSLGRGEYYGYTF. For the CDR3, the DNA is TGTGCCAGCAGCTTGGGACGGGGGGAATACTATGGCTACACCTTC.

This chain connects TRBV2 to TRBJ2-5; 8 bases agree with TRBD1. The germline V gene has CDR1 SNHLY and CDR2 FYNNEI. Trimming removed 5 bases from V and 2 bases from J; junction bases left unmatched: 10. The CDR3 is 16 residues long. This chain's CDR3 is CASSTDKTGAQETQYF. The CDR3 DNA sequence: TGTGCCAGCAGTACCGATAAGACAGGGGCACAAGAGACCCAGTACTTC.

The gene calls are TRBV2 and TRBJ1-5; the D gene is possibly TRBD1 (5 bases). This CDR3 has 15 residues. The V gene's germline CDR1 is SNHLY and CDR2 FYNNEI. V shed 7 bases and J shed 5 bases, with 18 bases lying between them. CDR3 region: CASTSVGKGHQPQHF. The CDR3 region has the DNA TGTGCCAGCACCTCCGTAGGGAAGGGGCATCAGCCCCAGCATTTT. Full variable domain (remainder filled in from reference TRBV2 and TRBJ1-5): EPEVTQTPSHQVTQMGQEVILRCVPISNHLYFYWYRQILGQKVEFLVSFYNNEISEKSEIFDDQFSVERPDGSNFTLKIRSTKLEDSAMYFCASTSVGKGHQPQHFGDGTRLSIL.

V and J are TRBV10-1 and TRBJ2-7; TRBD1 matches at 7 bases. The trim removed 3 bases at V and 3 bases at J, leaving 5 bases unmatched. Germline CDR1 reads WNHNN; CDR2 reads SYGVQD (reference sequence). This CDR3 is 14 amino acids long. DNA of the CDR3: TGCGCCAGCAGTGAAGGGGACAGCCTCTACGAGCAGTACTTC. Protein sequence: CASSEGDSLYEQYF.

The gene calls are TRBV15 and TRBJ2-5; 10 bases map to TRBD2. Germline lookup yields CDR1 LNHNV and CDR2 YYDKDF (reference sequence). CDR3 length: 15 amino acids. The V and J ends lost 3 bases and 4 bases, in that order; junction bases with no gene match: 5. CDR3 DNA: TGTGCCACCAGCAGTGTATGGACTAGCGGAGAGACCCAGTACTTC. Translation: CATSSVWTSGETQYF. Looking up the rest from reference TRBV15 and TRBJ2-5 gives the full variable domain: DAMVIQNPRYQVTQFGKPVTLSCSQTLNHNVMYWYQQKSSQAPKLLFHYYDKDFNNEADTPDNFQSRRPNTSFCFLDIRSPGLGDTAMYLCATSSVWTSGETQYFGPGTRLLVL.

The rearrangement links TRBV19 to TRBJ1-4; possible D gene TRBD1, 6 bases. Trimming took 7 bases from V and 0 from J, leaving 12 bases between them. The CDR3 is 15 residues long. The germline gives CDR1 LNHDA, CDR2 SQIVND (reference sequence). CDR3: CASKQGRSTNEKLFF. CDR3 DNA sequence: TGTGCCAGTAAACAGGGACGGTCAACTAATGAAAAACTGTTTTTT.

This clone is a singleton in its sample. V gene TRBV9 combines with J gene TRBJ2-6; a weak D match, TRBD2 (5 bases). Trimming stripped 0 bases from V and 0 bases from J, with 16 bases between. CDR3 length: 19 amino acids. The germline gives CDR1 SGDLS, CDR2 YYNGEE. The CDR3 loop reads CASSVARFLGSSGANVLTF. CDR3 bases: TGTGCCAGCAGCGTAGCCCGTTTTTTAGGGAGCTCTGGGGCCAACGTCCTGACTTTC.

CDR3 region: CASSENPGGGGNTEAFF. CDR3 nucleotides: TGTGCCAGCAGTGAAAACCCCGGGGGAGGGGGGAACACTGAAGCTTTCTTT. V and J are TRBV25-1 and TRBJ1-1, with D possibly TRBD1 on 6 matching bases. Germline-derived CDR1 and CDR2 are MGHDK and SYGVNS. The V end lost 2 bases, the J end lost 1 base, and 17 bases lay between the germline ends. There are 17 residues in the CDR3.

This clone was seen a few times. The V call is TRBV4-2, the J call TRBJ2-7; 7 bases align to TRBD1. There are 15 residues in the CDR3. J gave up 5 bases and V 0 bases, and 7 bases lay outside the gene matches. Germline CDR1 LGHNA, CDR2 YNFKEQ. DNA for the CDR3: TGTGCCAGCAGCCAAGAAGGACAGGATTCGAACGAGCAGTACTTC. It translates to CASSQEGQDSNEQYF.

This clone has a single count. The chain joins TRBV11-2 to TRBJ1-1, with D maybe TRBD1 (5 bases). Germline assignment: CDR1 SGHAT and CDR2 FQNNGV. This CDR3 spans 13 amino acids. V lost 2 bases to trimming and J lost 7 bases, with 11 bases between them. This CDR3 is CASSLQAGYEAFF. The DNA of the CDR3 is TGTGCCAGCAGCTTACAGGCAGGGTATGAAGCTTTCTTT.

J is TRBJ1-1 and V is TRBV5-1; D possibly corresponds to TRBD1 (5 bases). This CDR3 region has 15 residues. Germline lookup yields CDR1 SGHRS and CDR2 YFSETQ. V was clipped by 6 bases and J by 4 bases, with 19 bases between them. CDR3 DNA: TGCGCCAGCACGCCCGGGGGGGGTCTAAGCACTGAAGCTTTCTTT. Its translation is CASTPGGGLSTEAFF.

In DNA form, the CDR3 reads TGTGCCAGCAGCCAGGGGATTGGGGAGCAGTACTTC. It is translated as CASSQGIGEQYF. The chain uses TRBV6-5 and TRBJ2-7; D is perhaps TRBD1 (6 bases). The CDR3 consists of 12 residues. CDR1 MNHEY and CDR2 SVGAGI come from the germline V gene. Trimming took off 6 bases at V and 7 bases at J, with 13 bases between the two ends.

This clone has a single count. The chain recombines TRBV11-2 with TRBJ1-1; 8 bases map to TRBD1. The length of the CDR3 is 19 residues. V shed 2 bases, J shed 4 bases, and the junction held 18 bases outside the gene matches. Per the germline V gene, CDR1 is SGHAT and CDR2 is FQNNGV. CDR3 amino acids: CASSLPGGALEILFTEAFF. Here the CDR3 DNA reads TGTGCCAGCAGCTTACCAGGGGGCGCATTGGAGATATTGTTCACTGAAGCTTTCTTT.

V is TRBV10-2 and J is TRBJ2-2, with TRBD2 matching 11 bases. J lost 4 bases, V lost 9 bases, and 10 bases had no gene match. From germline, CDR1 is WSHSY and CDR2 SAAADI. This CDR3 has 16 residues. The CDR3 region has the DNA TGCGCCAGTACTGAGAAACTAGCGGGAGTCACCGGGGAGCTGTTTTTT. Residues: CASTEKLAGVTGELFF.

The chain couples TRBV29-1 to TRBJ2-7, with 9 bases lining up with TRBD1. There are 11 residues in the CDR3. Trimming took 5 bases from V and 5 from J; bases not matched to a gene: 1. Germline assignment: CDR1 SQVTM and CDR2 ANQGSEA. The CDR3 DNA sequence: TGCAGCGTTCGACAGGGGGACGAGCAGTACTTC. This encodes CSVRQGDEQYF.

V usage is TRBV20-1 and J usage is TRBJ2-1; no firm D call. V gave up 3 bases and J gave up 8 bases, with 8 bases separating them. CDR3 size: 11 residues. Germline V gives CDR1 DFQATT, CDR2 SNEGSKA (reference sequence). The CDR3 sequence: CSASLVHEQFF. The CDR3 DNA is TGCAGTGCTAGCCTCGTCCATGAGCAGTTCTTC.